What follows are 20 T cell receptor beta chains derived from one specimen sequenced in a study of T cells after yellow fever vaccination. TCRdb independently ran MiXCR on the 5' RACE reads; one entry per CDR3 protein. The sample shows approximately 610,000 distinct CDR3 sequences, around a sixth of them seen only once. Source: PBMCs, taken about 5 days after the first yellow fever vaccination. The source of these receptors is a man between 18 and 35 years old who received the YFV17D yellow fever vaccine.

In its sample, this clonotype was seen a few times. The rearrangement links TRBV21-1 to TRBJ2-7; the table's TRBD2 call for D was not verified on the DNA. TRBV21-1 is shown as a pseudogene. The CDR3 loop spans 14 amino acids. The CDR3 nucleotides are TGTGCCAGCAGCTATCCAGGATCCGGAGGCGAGCAGTACGTC. Translating gives CASSYPGSGGEQYV.

This clonotype came up many times. The chain recombines TRBV12-3 or TRBV12-4 with TRBJ1-2; no clear D. V lost 3 bases and J lost 8, with 10 bases in between. CDR3 length: 12 amino acids. The CDR3 region is CASSLLGGGYTF. The CDR3 DNA reads as TGTGCCAGCAGTTTGTTGGGCGGGGGCTACACCTTC.

On this clonotype: At one end, the junction sequence differs from germline, possibly due to a read error. V usage is TRBV5-1 and J usage is TRBJ1-2; D not resolved. CDR3 length: 13 amino acids. Germline values: CDR1 SGHRS, CDR2 YFSETQ. CDR3 residues: CASSLLSASGHTF. The CDR3 DNA sequence: TGCGCCAGCAGCTTGTTATCCGCTAGTGGCCACACCTTC. Supplemented by reference TRBV5-1 and TRBJ1-2, the full variable domain reads KAGVTQTPRYLIKTRGQQVTLSCSPISGHRSVSWYQQTPGQGLQFLFEYFSETQRNKGNFPGRFSGRQFSNSRSEMNVSTLELGDSALYLCASSLLSASGHTFGSGTRLTVV.

This clonotype was seen only a few times. The chain is built from TRBV7-9 and TRBJ1-1; the match to TRBD1 covers 8 bases. In germline, CDR1 is SEHNR, CDR2 FQNEAQ (reference sequence). V lost 6 bases and J lost 0; bases outside the gene matches: 9. This CDR3 is 16 amino acids long. In DNA, the CDR3 is TGTGCCAGCAGTTTACCGGGACAGGCCATGAACACTGAAGCTTTCTTT. This encodes CASSLPGQAMNTEAFF.

The J gene is TRBJ2-1, the V gene TRBV6-6; 8 bases are a match to TRBD1. The CDR3 contains 13 residues. CDR1 and CDR2 (germline): MNHNY, SVGAGI (reference sequence). Losses at the gene ends were 6 bases for V and 6 bases for J; bases not matched to a gene: 4. The CDR3 loop is CASRDTGGNEQFF. The CDR3 bases are TGTGCCAGCAGGGACACAGGGGGCAATGAGCAGTTCTTC.

The chain employs TRBV12-5 and TRBJ2-7; 8 nucleotides align to TRBD2. With V trimmed by 7 bases and J by 5 bases, 10 bases remained unmatched. Germline loops: CDR1 LGHNT, CDR2 FRNRAP. The CDR3 is 14 amino acids. CDR3 bases: TGTGCTAGTGCCTTACCCGGGAGGGAACACGAGCAGTACTTC. Residues: CASALPGREHEQYF.

The sample holds many counts of this clonotype. The chain joins TRBV12-3 or TRBV12-4 to TRBJ1-1; D possibly corresponds to TRBD1 (6 bases). The CDR3 has 16 amino acids. V was cut by 5 bases and J by 3 bases, with 19 bases left in between. The CDR3 region is CASSRAGVMGDTEAFF. The CDR3, as DNA: TGTGCCAGCAGTAGGGCAGGGGTCATGGGGGACACTGAAGCTTTCTTT.

This clonotype was recorded a few times. The chain combines TRBV6-5 with TRBJ1-5; D gene unclear. Germline assignment: CDR1 MNHEY and CDR2 SVGAGI. CDR3 length equals 14 residues. Trimming took 0 bases from V and 7 from J, leaving 10 bases between them. This CDR3 is CASSYSMGWQPQHF. As DNA, the CDR3 is TGTGCCAGCAGTTACTCGATGGGGTGGCAGCCCCAGCATTTT.

This clonotype was counted a few times. J is TRBJ2-1 and V is TRBV7-3, with D unresolved. CDR3 length equals 13 residues. V was trimmed by 3 bases and J by 6 bases, leaving 9 bases between them. Germline CDR1 SGHTA, CDR2 FQGTGA. The CDR3 coding sequence is TGTGCCAGCAGCTTTGCGGCTGCCAATGAGCAGTTCTTC. It codes for CASSFAAANEQFF.

This clonotype was observed a handful of times. V is TRBV4-1 and J is TRBJ2-3, with TRBD2 matching over 8 bases. CDR1 is MGHRA, CDR2 YSYEKL, per germline. Germline trimming cut 1 base from V and 2 bases from J; bases unmatched to any gene: 8. The CDR3 has 17 residues. The CDR3 loop reads CASSQVSPSGPTDTQYF. The CDR3 nucleotides are TGCGCCAGCAGCCAAGTTTCGCCTAGCGGGCCCACAGATACGCAGTATTTT.

The chain joins TRBV30 to TRBJ1-2; TRBD1 is a possible D gene (6 bases). V lost 2 bases and J lost 8, with 15 bases in between. There are 13 residues in the CDR3. Germline CDR1 GTSNPN, CDR2 SVGIG (reference sequence). The CDR3 region is CAWSRGGASGYTF. The CDR3 nucleotides read TGTGCCTGGAGTCGGGGGGGCGCCTCAGGCTACACCTTC.

V and J are TRBV12-3 or TRBV12-4 and TRBJ2-3; tentatively, D is TRBD2 (6 bases). The CDR3 sequence is 17 residues long. The V end lost 5 bases, the J end lost 1 base, and 19 bases lay between the germline ends. The CDR3 reads CASSLLITSRRTDTQYF. The CDR3 DNA is TGTGCCAGCAGTCTTCTTATCACTAGCCGTCGCACAGATACGCAGTATTTT.

This clonotype was detected only a few times. The V call is TRBV12-3 or TRBV12-4, the J call TRBJ2-2, with D possibly called TRBD1 or TRBD2 (5 bases each). The CDR3 is 15 residues long. V shed 5 bases and J shed 6 bases, with 16 bases lying between them. The CDR3 region is CASSARGRAAGELFF. CDR3 DNA sequence: TGTGCCAGCAGTGCCCGGGGCAGGGCTGCCGGGGAGCTGTTTTTT.

This clonotype was recorded a few times. The chain carries TRBV5-6 and TRBJ2-7; D gene unclear. This CDR3 has 12 residues. The V end lost 2 bases, the J end lost 4 bases, and 7 bases lay between the germline ends. Germline CDR1 SGHDT, CDR2 YYEEEE. CDR3 amino acids: CASSLTSYEQYV. CDR3 nucleotide sequence: TGTGCCAGCAGCTTAACGAGTTACGAGCAGTACGTC.

The chain links TRBV4-3 to TRBJ2-7, with 8 bases fitting TRBD1. CDR1 is LGHNA and CDR2 is YSLEER in the germline V gene. The trim removed 4 bases at V and 4 bases at J, leaving 12 bases unmatched. The CDR3 contains 16 residues. The CDR3 loop reads CASSRTAGQGWYEQYF. The CDR3 region has the DNA TGCGCCAGCAGCCGCACCGCCGGACAGGGCTGGTACGAGCAGTACTTC.

This chain links TRBV5-1 with TRBJ2-3, with D perhaps matching TRBD1 or TRBD2 (6 bases each). Looked up from germline, CDR1 is SGHRS and CDR2 is YFSETQ. The V gene lost 0 bases and the J gene lost 4 bases, with 12 bases spanning the gap. The CDR3 covers 15 residues. The DNA of the CDR3 is TGCGCCAGCAGCTTGGGGGGGGCCGGCGCAGATACGCAGTATTTT. Translated, it gives CASSLGGAGADTQYF.

The rearrangement joins TRBV27 to TRBJ2-6, with D hard to call. V was trimmed by 6 bases and J by 2 bases, leaving 5 bases between them. Germline lookup yields CDR1 MNHEY and CDR2 SMNVEV (reference sequence). The CDR3 runs 13 residues. The CDR3 coding sequence is TGTGCCAGCAGGACGGCTGGGGCCAACGTCCTGACTTTC. It specifies CASRTAGANVLTF.

The gene calls are TRBV28 and TRBJ2-1; the D call may be TRBD1 or TRBD2 (6 bases each). Germline loops: CDR1 MDHEN, CDR2 SYDVKM. V lost 3 bases and J 6 bases, leaving 9 bases between the germline ends. The CDR3 sequence is 13 residues long. DNA of the CDR3: TGTGCCAGCAGTTTTCGGGGGCTCAATGAGCAGTTCTTC. Translated, it gives CASSFRGLNEQFF.

This chain links TRBV7-3 with TRBJ2-3; 8 bases align to TRBD2. With V trimmed by 1 base and J by 6 bases, 18 bases remained unmatched. Germline V lookup: CDR1 SGHTA, CDR2 FQGTGA. The CDR3 runs to 19 residues. The CDR3 region has the DNA TGTGCCAGCAGCTTAATCTCGGGGTCAGGGCGGGGGGACGCCGATACGCAGTATTTT. Protein sequence: CASSLISGSGRGDADTQYF.

This clonotype was found many times. V is TRBV7-2 and J is TRBJ2-3; TRBD2 agrees at 7 bases. The V gene's germline CDR1 is SGHTA and CDR2 FQGNSA. J was trimmed by 2 bases and V by 3 bases; bases with no gene match: 5. The CDR3 consists of 15 residues. The CDR3 sequence: CASSFRAGNTDTQYF. CDR3 in DNA: TGTGCCAGCAGCTTTCGAGCGGGGAACACAGATACGCAGTATTTT.